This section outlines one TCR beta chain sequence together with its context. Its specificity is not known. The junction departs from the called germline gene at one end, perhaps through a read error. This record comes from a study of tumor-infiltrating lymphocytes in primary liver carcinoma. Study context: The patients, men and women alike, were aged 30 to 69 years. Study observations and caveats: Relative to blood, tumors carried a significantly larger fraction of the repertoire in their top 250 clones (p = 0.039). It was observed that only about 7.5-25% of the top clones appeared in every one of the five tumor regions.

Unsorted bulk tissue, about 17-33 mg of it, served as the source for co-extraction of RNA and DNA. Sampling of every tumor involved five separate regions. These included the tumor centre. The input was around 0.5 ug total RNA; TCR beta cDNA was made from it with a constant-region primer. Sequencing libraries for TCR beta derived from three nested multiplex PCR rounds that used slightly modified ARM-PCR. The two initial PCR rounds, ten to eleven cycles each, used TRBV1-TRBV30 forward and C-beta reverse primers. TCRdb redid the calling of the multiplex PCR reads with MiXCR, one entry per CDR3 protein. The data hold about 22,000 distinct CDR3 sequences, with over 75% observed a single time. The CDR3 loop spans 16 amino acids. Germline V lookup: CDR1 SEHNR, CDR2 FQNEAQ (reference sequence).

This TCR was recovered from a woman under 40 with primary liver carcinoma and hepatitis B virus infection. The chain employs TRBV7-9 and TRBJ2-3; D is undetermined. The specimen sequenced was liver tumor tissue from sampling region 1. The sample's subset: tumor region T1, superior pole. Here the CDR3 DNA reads TGTACCAGCAGCCCTGGCATTGCCCCTAGCACAGATACGCAGTATTTT. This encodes CTSSPGIAPSTDTQYF.